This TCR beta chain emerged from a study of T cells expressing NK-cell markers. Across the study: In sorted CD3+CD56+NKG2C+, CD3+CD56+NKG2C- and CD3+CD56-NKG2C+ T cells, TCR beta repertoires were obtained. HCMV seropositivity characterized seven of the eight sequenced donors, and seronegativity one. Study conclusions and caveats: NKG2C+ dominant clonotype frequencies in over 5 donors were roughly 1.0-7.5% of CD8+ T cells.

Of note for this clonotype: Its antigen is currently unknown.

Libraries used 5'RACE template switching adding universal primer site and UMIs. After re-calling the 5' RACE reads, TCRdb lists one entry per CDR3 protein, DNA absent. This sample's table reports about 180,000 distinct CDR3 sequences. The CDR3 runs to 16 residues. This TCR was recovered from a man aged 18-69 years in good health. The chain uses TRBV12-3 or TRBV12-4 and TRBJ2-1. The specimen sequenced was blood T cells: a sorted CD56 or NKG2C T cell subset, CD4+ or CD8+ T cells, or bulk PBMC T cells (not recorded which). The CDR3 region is CASRAANTRSYNEQFF.